A selection of T cell receptor beta chains follows, all from one sample in a study of blood T cell repertoires in COVID-19. This table comes from immunoSEQ multiplex PCR, and its TCRdb copy is limited to in-frame clones, with some not included. The table includes approximately 270,000 clones, about 79% detected once. The source material was peripheral blood. The receptors were gathered from an elderly man with acute or convalescent COVID-19. CDR3s leave out the opening cysteine and the closing phenylalanine or tryptophan.

13	TRBV6-6	ASRVPGQTNYGYT
12	TRBV5-1	ASSLTREGYGYT
16	TRBV21-1	ASTCGGPLEISYNEQF
12	TRBV30	AWSPDRVNTEAF
16	TRBV5-6	ASSFPRTGSSGANVLT
14	TRBV12-5	ASGLVLGQGAYEQF
15	TRBV5-8	ASSLSRISGIVDEQF
13	TRBV5-1	ASSQPGGAGEKLF
10	TRBV2	ASAGNTDTQY
8	TRBV2	ASRETQAF
12	TRBV11-2	ASSSRGSAYGYT
13	TRBV5-1	ASSGGTGLTYEQY
9	TRBV18	ASSPNSEQY
13	TRBV5-5	ASSLTGGRTDTQY
15	TRBV6-1	ASSEARGRGRIYGYT
14	TRBV18	ASSPRTAGSTDTQY
16	TRBV5-1	ASSRNAPGQPHQYEQY
12	TRBV4-1	ASSPGTGNSPLH
11	TRBV5-1	ASSTTRNTEAF
12	TRBV19	ASSIGQSTDTQY
12	TRBV5-5	ASSSGGDKNIQY
12	TRBV5-5	ASSGDSVQETQY
14	TRBV4-2	ASSQAWAGAEDTQY
16	TRBV27	ASSFLAGGLRNTGELF
13	TRBV2	ASRTGSESNQPQH
13	TRBV7-9	ASSLAGRGNSPLH
10	TRBV3-1/TRBV3-2	ASSAGGGWVF
13	TRBV11-2	ASSLDTGRAAGYT
10	TRBV2	ASKDSSYEQY
10	TRBV28	ASSLLGREQY
11	TRBV27	ASSHTGNTEAF
11	TRBV30	AWRLFATEKLF
12	TRBV2	ASSSGTHGGGAF
13	TRBV3-1/TRBV3-2	ASQRAGGVSYEQY
12	TRBV7-9	ATRQGAASYEQY
12	TRBV5-6	ASSPTGGTDTQY
13	TRBV19	ASYLAGANTGELF